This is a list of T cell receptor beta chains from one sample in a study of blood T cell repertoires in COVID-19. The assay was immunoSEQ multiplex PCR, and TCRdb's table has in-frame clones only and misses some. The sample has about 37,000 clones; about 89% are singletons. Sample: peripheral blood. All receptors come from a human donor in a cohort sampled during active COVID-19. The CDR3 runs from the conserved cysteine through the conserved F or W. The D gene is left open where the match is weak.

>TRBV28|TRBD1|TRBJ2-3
CASSRHRGLSTDTQYF
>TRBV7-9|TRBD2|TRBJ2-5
CASSLWREGQETQYF
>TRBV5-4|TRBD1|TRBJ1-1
CASSQPGTGGTEAFF
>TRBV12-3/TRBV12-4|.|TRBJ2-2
CASTGARTGELFF
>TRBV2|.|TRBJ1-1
CASSARTEAFF
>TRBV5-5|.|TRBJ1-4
CASSLANSAVEKLFF
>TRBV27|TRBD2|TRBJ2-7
CASSFWLAGTYEQYF
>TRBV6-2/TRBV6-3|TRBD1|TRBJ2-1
CASSYSGTGGRNEQFF
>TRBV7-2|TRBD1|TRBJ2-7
CASSRGQGGYEQYF
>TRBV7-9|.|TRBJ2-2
CASSFVAGELFF
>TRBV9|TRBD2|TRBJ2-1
CASSVALAGVGEQFF
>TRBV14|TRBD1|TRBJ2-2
CASSQDTRGQGATNTGELFF
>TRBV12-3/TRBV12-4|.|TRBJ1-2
CASSLGGLRGYTF
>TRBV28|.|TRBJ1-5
CASSLRQGFRNNQPQHF
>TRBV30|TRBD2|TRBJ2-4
CAWTAGGGNIQYF
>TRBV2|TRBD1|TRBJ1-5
CASGQGGNQPQHF
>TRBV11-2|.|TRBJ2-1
CASSYAGNRNEQFF
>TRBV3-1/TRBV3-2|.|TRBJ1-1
CASSQTQMNTEAFF
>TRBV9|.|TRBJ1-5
CASSTQGNQPQHF
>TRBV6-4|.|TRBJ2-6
CASSDLSGANVLTF
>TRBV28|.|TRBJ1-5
CASSFTGPDQPQHF
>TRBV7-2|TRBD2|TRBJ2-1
CASSSRGVAGSYNEQFF
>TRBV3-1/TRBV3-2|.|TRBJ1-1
CASTRNVNTEAFF
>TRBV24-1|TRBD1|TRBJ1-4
CATSDRGEKLFF
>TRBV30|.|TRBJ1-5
CAWGAGGNQPQHF
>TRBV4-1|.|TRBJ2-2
CASSQGRTRNTGELFF
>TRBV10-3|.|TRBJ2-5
CAISESSRALSYQETQYF
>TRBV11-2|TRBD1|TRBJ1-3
CASTLEGVGQTGNTIYF
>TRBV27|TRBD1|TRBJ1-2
CASSLVRGHRGYTF
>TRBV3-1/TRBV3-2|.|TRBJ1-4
CASSPLSGNEKLFF
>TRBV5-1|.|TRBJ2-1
CASSLSGKTYNEQFF
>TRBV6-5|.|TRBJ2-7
CASRTLEQYF
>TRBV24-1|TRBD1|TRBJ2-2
CATGDRGRTGELFF
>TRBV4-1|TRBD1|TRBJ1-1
CASSQEPGQRNTEAFF